The 22 T cell receptor beta chains listed next were all sequenced from one sample in a study of T-cell reconstitution after alpha-beta-depleted transplantation in children. Molecular barcoding with unique molecular identifiers was used for the TCRbeta library. TCRdb independently ran MiXCR on the PCR reads; one entry per CDR3 protein. The data contain about 610,000 distinct CDR3 sequences, 10% to 13% of them singletons. The input for sequencing was PBMCs from the stem cell graft donor, taken from the stem cell graft. The origin of the receptors is a human donor who donated a stem cell graft to a child with acute myeloid leukemia.

This clonotype was observed a few times. V usage is TRBV7-9 and J usage is TRBJ2-2; 8 positions match TRBD2. The CDR3 sequence is 16 residues long. Trimming removed 4 bases from V and 0 bases from J; junction bases left unmatched: 4. Germline CDR1 reads SEHNR; CDR2 reads FQNEAQ (reference sequence). The CDR3, as DNA: TGTGCCAGCAGCTCCGGGACTAGGGCGAACACCGGGGAGCTGTTTTTT. Amino acid sequence: CASSSGTRANTGELFF.

This clonotype has just a few counts. This chain joins TRBV20-1 and TRBJ2-3; 9 bases fit TRBD2. Germline V CDR1 and CDR2: DFQATT, SNEGSKA (reference sequence). This CDR3 comprises 15 residues. V trimming: 5 bases; J trimming: 0 bases; junction bases outside the gene matches: 6. CDR3 region: CSAAHSGGSTDTQYF. DNA for the CDR3: TGCAGTGCTGCCCATAGCGGGGGTAGCACAGATACGCAGTATTTT.

The chain joins TRBV20-1 to TRBJ2-1, with D tentatively TRBD1 (5 bases). Germline V gives CDR1 DFQATT, CDR2 SNEGSKA (reference sequence). The CDR3 has 15 residues. V was cut by 0 bases and J by 8 bases, with 17 bases left in between. CDR3 sequence reads: CSARDMWQGFHEQFF. DNA of the CDR3: TGCAGTGCTAGAGATATGTGGCAGGGATTCCATGAGCAGTTCTTC.

This clonotype occurred many times. The chain couples TRBV6-6 to TRBJ2-1; D is perhaps TRBD1 (5 bases). The CDR3 loop spans 13 amino acids. V shed 6 bases and J shed 4 bases, with 10 bases lying between them. Germline V gives CDR1 MNHNY, CDR2 SVGAGI (reference sequence). CDR3 in DNA: TGTGCCAGCAGCCCCAACAGGTACAATGAGCAGTTCTTC. Translated: CASSPNRYNEQFF.

This clonotype was observed many times. The chain has TRBV19 and TRBJ2-2; 10 nucleotides line up with TRBD2. Germline CDR1 and CDR2: LNHDA and SQIVND (reference sequence). Trimming took 2 bases from V and 7 from J; bases not matched to a gene: 7. The CDR3 length is 16 residues. The CDR3 reads CASSIRPSGSSGELFF. CDR3 sequence (DNA): TGTGCCAGTAGTATACGGCCTAGCGGGAGTAGCGGGGAGCTGTTTTTT.

J is TRBJ2-7 and V is TRBV3-1, with 7 bases matching TRBD1. Unmatched junction bases numbered 9, after V lost 0 bases and J lost 7 bases. CDR1 is LGHDT, CDR2 YNNKEL, per germline (reference sequence). The CDR3 has 15 amino acids. CDR3 DNA: TGTGCCAGCAGCCAAGATGTTACAGGGGCACGGGAGCAGTACTTC. Protein: CASSQDVTGAREQYF.

This clonotype was counted a few times. CDR3 nucleotide sequence: TGCAGCGTCGGCTTGGGGGGGAAGACCGGGGAGCTGTTTTTT. It is translated as CSVGLGGKTGELFF. V and J are TRBV29-1 and TRBJ2-2, with TRBD2 matching over 7 bases. This CDR3 is built from 14 residues. J gave up 5 bases and V 6 bases, and 9 bases lay outside the gene matches. The V gene's germline CDR1 is SQVTM and CDR2 ANQGSEA.

The V and J genes are TRBV6-5 and TRBJ1-2; no clear D. CDR1 is MNHEY, CDR2 SVGAGI, per germline. CDR3 length: 12 amino acids. V lost 8 bases and J 4 bases, leaving 11 bases between the germline ends. This chain's CDR3 is CASGVGTYGYTF. Written as DNA, the CDR3 is TGTGCCAGCGGCGTCGGCACCTATGGCTACACCTTC.

This clonotype has more than one count but fewer than ten. This chain links TRBV10-3 with TRBJ2-7; perhaps TRBD2 as D (5 bases). This CDR3 spans 14 amino acids. Germline loops: CDR1 ENHRY, CDR2 SYGVKD. Between the trimmed V and J ends, which lost 4 bases and 1 base, there was a span of 11 bases. The CDR3, as DNA: TGTGCCATCAGTGGAACAGAGGGATCCTACGAGCAGTACTTC. Translating gives CAISGTEGSYEQYF.

This rearrangement joins TRBV29-1 to TRBJ2-5; no clear D. CDR1 is SQVTM, CDR2 ANQGSEA, per germline. With 2 bases removed from V and 3 bases from J, the gap between germline ends came to 7 bases. The CDR3 has 12 residues. The CDR3 DNA follows: TGCAGCGTTGAACAAGAAGAAGAGACCCAGTACTTC. This encodes CSVEQEEETQYF.

Ten or more counts support this clonotype. J is TRBJ2-7 and V is TRBV29-1; possibly TRBD2 for D (6 bases). This CDR3 region has 13 residues. CDR1 and CDR2 (germline): SQVTM, ANQGSEA. V was cut by 7 bases and J by 5 bases, with 18 bases left in between. The CDR3 nucleotides read TGCAGCGCCTACCAAGCAGGAGGGGACGAGCAGTACTTC. Residues: CSAYQAGGDEQYF.

As to this clonotype: Because the CDR3 is missing its conserved closing phenylalanine or tryptophan, this is likely a read error. The CDR3 protein is CASSYSLAGTEAFI. CDR3 bases: TGTGCCAGCAGTTACTCGTTGGCCGGCACTGAAGCTTTCATT. The chain uses TRBV6-5 and TRBJ1-1; D remains ambiguous. Germline V gene lookup returns CDR1 MNHEY and CDR2 SVGAGI. The V end was cut by 0 bases, the J end by 4 bases, with 9 bases between. This CDR3 has 14 amino acids.

This clonotype has at least ten counts. In nucleotides, the CDR3 is TGTGCCATCAGTGATGCCCCGGGGGGGGAAGGCGAGCAGTTCTTC. It specifies CAISDAPGGEGEQFF. The chain has TRBV10-3 and TRBJ2-1; 8 positions match TRBD2. Germline CDR1 is ENHRY and CDR2 is SYGVKD. V was clipped by 3 bases and J by 10 bases; unmatched bases: 11. The CDR3 has 15 amino acids.

This clonotype was found many times. The chain couples TRBV12-3 or TRBV12-4 to TRBJ1-1; 8 bases fit TRBD1. The CDR3 is 14 residues long. The trim removed 3 bases at V and 5 bases at J, leaving 5 bases unmatched. The CDR3: CASSLEQGGTEAFF. CDR3 sequence (DNA): TGTGCCAGCAGTTTGGAACAGGGGGGAACTGAAGCTTTCTTT.

This clonotype has ten or more counts. At one end the junction does not follow the germline gene, possibly because of a read error. V and J are TRBV7-7 and TRBJ2-1; D is perhaps TRBD1 (6 bases). The CDR3 has 17 residues. Germline values: CDR1 SSHAT, CDR2 FNYEAQ (reference sequence). CDR3 nucleotide sequence: TGTGCTAGCAGCTTAAGGCTAGCCAGGGACACCTACAATGAGCAGTTCTTC. Translation gives CASSLRLARDTYNEQFF.

This sequence joins TRBV12-3 or TRBV12-4 and TRBJ2-2; D might be TRBD1 (5 bases). CDR3 length: 16 amino acids. V lost 3 bases, J lost 1 base, and 12 bases lay in between. The CDR3 region has the DNA TGTGCCAGCAGTTTCATGGACACGCAGAACACCGGGGAGCTGTTTTTT. Protein sequence: CASSFMDTQNTGELFF.

At least ten counts were recorded for this clonotype. The chain joins TRBV12-3 or TRBV12-4 to TRBJ2-6; D uncertain. The CDR3 has 15 residues. V lost 5 bases, J lost 3 bases, and 11 bases lay in between. The CDR3 loop is CASSTHSGGANVLTF. CDR3 nucleotides: TGTGCCAGCAGTACCCACAGTGGTGGGGCCAACGTCCTGACTTTC.

A few counts support this clonotype. This sequence joins TRBV6-5 and TRBJ2-1; tentative D call: TRBD2 (5 bases). The CDR3 is 14 residues long. V shed 6 bases and J shed 8 bases, with 17 bases lying between them. CDR1 is MNHEY, CDR2 SVGAGI, per germline. CDR3: CASRYGLQADEQFF. In DNA form, the CDR3 reads TGTGCCAGCAGGTATGGTCTTCAAGCGGATGAGCAGTTCTTC.

The V call is TRBV11-2, the J call TRBJ2-3; D unclear. Germline V lookup: CDR1 SGHAT, CDR2 FQNNGV. V was clipped by 5 bases and J by 5 bases, with 20 bases between them. There are 16 residues in the CDR3. The CDR3 is CASSLGSPGRVDTQYF. The CDR3 DNA reads as TGTGCCAGCAGCCTGGGGTCTCCTGGTCGGGTAGATACGCAGTATTTT.

This clonotype has a count of ten or more. The rearrangement uses TRBV7-9 and TRBJ2-3; no clear D. This CDR3 spans 12 amino acids. The germline V gene encodes CDR1 SEHNR and CDR2 FQNEAQ (reference sequence). Trimming took 3 bases from V and 5 from J, leaving 6 bases between them. CDR3 protein: CASSFFGDTQYF. CDR3 coding DNA: TGTGCCAGCAGCTTCTTTGGAGATACGCAGTATTTT.

This chain connects TRBV29-1 to TRBJ2-7, with D maybe TRBD1 (6 bases). The CDR3 has 16 amino acids. The ends were cut back, 0 bases at V and 3 bases at J, with 18 bases in the middle. The germline CDR1 and CDR2 sequences are SQVTM and ANQGSEA. CDR3 nucleotides: TGCAGCGTTGAAGATAGGGCGGGCAGGGGCTTCTACGAGCAGTACTTC. Protein: CSVEDRAGRGFYEQYF.

This clonotype was detected many times. V is TRBV29-1 and J is TRBJ2-3, with TRBD2 identical over 8 bases. The CDR3 spans 14 residues. CDR1 is SQVTM and CDR2 is ANQGSEA in the germline V gene. J gave up 3 bases and V 4 bases, and 6 bases lay outside the gene matches. The CDR3 sequence: CSVAAGAWTDTQYF. CDR3 nucleotides: TGCAGCGTTGCAGCGGGAGCGTGGACAGATACGCAGTATTTT.